This T cell receptor beta chain was identified during a study of sequential checkpoint blockade in melanoma. Overall study context: Each arm's sequence ended with maintenance nivolumab.

V lost 5 bases and J lost 1, with 14 bases in between. Germline CDR1 is LNHNV and CDR2 is YYDKDF (reference sequence). The CDR3 is 15 residues long. TCRdb's copy holds only in-frame clones and misses some; the assay was immunoSEQ multiplex PCR. The table shows 8,400 or so clones, with roughly four fifths occurring only once. Treatment: randomized to nivolumab then ipilimumab (arm A) or the reverse (arm B). Patients had received no earlier DNA-damaging chemotherapy. From thawed PBMCs, live CD3+CD8+ cells negative for CD19 and CD56 were sorted. This clone was detected once. The source was CD8+ T cells sorted from blood (inferred from file names), collected from a patient given nivolumab and ipilimumab in sequence. This clonotype was obtained from a human donor with melanoma. J is TRBJ1-1 and V is TRBV15, with no clear D. CDR3 protein: CATSPRRQTNTEAFF. CDR3 sequence (DNA): TGTGCCACCAGCCCGAGGAGGCAGACGAACACTGAAGCTTTCTTT.